This T cell receptor (beta chain) was sequenced during a study of Ad26.COV2.S vaccination and SARS-CoV-2 variants. Study background: Once or twice, 56 days apart, Ad26.COV2.S was delivered intramuscularly. Points from the study as a whole: The TCR breadth and depth analyses may have produced an underestimate of total T cell responses. Vaccinees displayed broader spike-specific TCR repertoires than placebo recipients. Comparable non-spike TCR breadth was observed in vaccine and placebo recipients.

As to treatment: around 19 received Ad26.COV2.S at low or high dose, single or two shots; about 5 received placebo; per-sample allocation not given. Vaccine and placebo recipients were sampled on day 63 after the first injection. There are 12 residues in the CDR3. The germline V and J ends were trimmed by 3 bases and 2 bases, with 7 bases remaining between them. Germline CDR1 SQVTM, CDR2 ANQGSEA. Produced via immunoSEQ multiplex PCR; TCRdb's table is partial and in-frame only. The table records 200,000 to 250,000 clones, 70% to 90% of them present only once. The table lists this clone with a count of one. Antigen: not known. Other DNA sequences in this specimen translate into the identical CDR3.

The sequence came from a person between 18 and 59 years old who received the Ad26.COV2.S COVID-19 vaccine or a placebo. This chain links TRBV29-1 with TRBJ2-5, with D possibly TRBD1 on 6 matching bases. The source was peripheral blood, collected in a trial of Ad26.COV2.S vaccine versus placebo. The CDR3 region is CSVERGQETQYF. CDR3 in DNA: TGCAGCGTTGAGAGGGGGCAAGAGACCCAGTACTTC.